Following are 4 T cell receptor beta chains from one sample sequenced in a study of T-cell memory formation after mild COVID-19. TCRdb re-called the 5' RACE reads through MiXCR, storing one row per CDR3 protein. Of about 600,000 distinct CDR3 sequences listed, roughly 22% were seen once; the top ten hold roughly 8.3%. The specimen was PBMCs or a T cell subset sorted from them (not recorded which). Source of these receptors: an adult woman who had mild COVID-19 (a few samples of this study predate the infection). Cell type and time point are not known.

This clonotype showed up just a few times. This chain connects TRBV4-2 to TRBJ2-4; D is possibly TRBD2 (6 bases). The CDR3 runs to 15 residues. The germline V and J ends were trimmed by 0 bases and 8 bases, with 14 bases remaining between them. Germline V gives CDR1 LGHNA, CDR2 YNFKEQ. CDR3 loop: CASSQDGSGDYIQYF. CDR3 in DNA: TGTGCCAGCAGCCAAGATGGTAGCGGAGATTACATTCAGTACTTC.

There are a few counts of this clonotype. The chain couples TRBV7-2 to TRBJ2-7; D not resolved. CDR3 length equals 15 residues. V lost 1 base and J 2 bases, leaving 12 bases between the germline ends. CDR1 is SGHTA, CDR2 FQGNSA, per germline. The CDR3: CASSLGPQRTYEQYF. The CDR3 DNA reads TGTGCCAGCAGCTTAGGACCACAACGGACCTACGAGCAGTACTTC.

This chain joins TRBV7-9 and TRBJ1-1; D gene unclear. Germline V CDR1 and CDR2: SEHNR, FQNEAQ (reference sequence). Deletions cut 4 bases from V and 1 base from J, with 10 bases between. The CDR3 spans 14 residues. As DNA, the CDR3 is TGTGCCAGCAGCTCCGGGCCATCGAACACTGAAGCTTTCTTT. Translated, it gives CASSSGPSNTEAFF.

The chain has TRBV6-5 and TRBJ2-5, with TRBD2 matching 7 bases. Trimming took 5 bases from V and 4 from J; bases not matched to a gene: 10. Germline V gene data show CDR1 as MNHEY and CDR2 as SVGAGI. This CDR3 spans 15 amino acids. This CDR3 is CASSAPRGGGETQYF. CDR3 nucleotide sequence: TGTGCCAGCAGTGCCCCCCGCGGGGGAGGAGAGACCCAGTACTTC.